This TCR beta chain was captured in a study of cytomegalovirus exposure and HLA in healthy donors. Study findings and constraints: Most subjects had HLA-A and HLA-B alleles reportedly predicted accurately by TCR beta sequences. The study listed under 200 cytomegalovirus-associated TCR beta chains.

The length of the CDR3 is 15 residues. Germline V CDR1 and CDR2: SGDLS, YYNGEE. The trim removed 1 base at V and 1 base at J, leaving 3 bases unmatched. Researchers ran the PCR with 60 Vbeta and 13 Jbeta primers. Method: immunoSEQ multiplex PCR; TCRdb's copy keeps in-frame clones and lacks some. The sample has tens of thousands of clones, about three quarters seen once; the top ten hold less than 5.5%. On this clone: Its antigen is still unknown.

The receptor was derived from a male donor in good health and CMV-seropositive. The chain employs TRBV9 and TRBJ1-1; 8 bases line up with TRBD1. Sample: PBMCs. Here the CDR3 DNA reads TGTGCCAGCAGCGTACAGGGGGCGGGGAACACTGAAGCTTTCTTT. It encodes CASSVQGAGNTEAFF.